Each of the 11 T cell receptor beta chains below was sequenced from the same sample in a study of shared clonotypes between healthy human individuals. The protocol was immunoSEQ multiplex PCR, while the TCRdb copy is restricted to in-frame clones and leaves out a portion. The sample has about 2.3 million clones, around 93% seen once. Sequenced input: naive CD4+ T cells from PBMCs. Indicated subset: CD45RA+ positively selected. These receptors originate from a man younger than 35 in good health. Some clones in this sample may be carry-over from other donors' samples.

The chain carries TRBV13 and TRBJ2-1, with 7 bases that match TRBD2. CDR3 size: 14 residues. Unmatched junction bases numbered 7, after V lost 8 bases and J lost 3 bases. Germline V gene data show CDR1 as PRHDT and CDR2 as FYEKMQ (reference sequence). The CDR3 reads CASGPSGNYNEQFF. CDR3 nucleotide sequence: TGTGCCAGCGGACCTAGCGGTAACTACAATGAGCAGTTCTTC.

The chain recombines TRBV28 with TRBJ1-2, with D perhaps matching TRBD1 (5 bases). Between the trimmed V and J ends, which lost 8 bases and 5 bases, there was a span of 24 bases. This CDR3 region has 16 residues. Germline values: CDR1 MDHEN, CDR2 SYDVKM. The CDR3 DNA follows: TGTGCCAGCTATAAGGGGAGTCCCCCCCGGAATTATGGCTACACCTTC. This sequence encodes CASYKGSPPRNYGYTF.

In DNA, the CDR3 is TGCGCCAGCAGCTTGGAGCCAGGGGGCGGCTACGAGCAGTACTTC. It codes for CASSLEPGGGYEQYF. V usage is TRBV5-1 and J usage is TRBJ2-7, with 8 bases lining up with TRBD1. CDR1 SGHRS and CDR2 YFSETQ come from the germline V gene. Losses at the gene ends were 0 bases for V and 3 bases for J; bases not matched to a gene: 5. CDR3 length: 15 amino acids.

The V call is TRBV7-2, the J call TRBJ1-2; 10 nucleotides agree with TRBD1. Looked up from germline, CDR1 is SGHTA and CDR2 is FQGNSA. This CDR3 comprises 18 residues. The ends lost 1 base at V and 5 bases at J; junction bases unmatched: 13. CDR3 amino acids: CASSLVVPTTGGWYGYTF. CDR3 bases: TGTGCCAGCAGCTTAGTAGTCCCAACGACAGGGGGCTGGTATGGCTACACCTTC.

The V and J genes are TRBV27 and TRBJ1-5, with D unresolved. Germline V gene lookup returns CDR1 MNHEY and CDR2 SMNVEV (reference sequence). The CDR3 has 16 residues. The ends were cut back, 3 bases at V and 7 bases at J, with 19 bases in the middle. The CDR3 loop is CASSFRGGQSWQPQHF. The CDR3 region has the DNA TGTGCCAGCAGTTTCAGAGGCGGGCAGTCTTGGCAGCCCCAGCATTTT.

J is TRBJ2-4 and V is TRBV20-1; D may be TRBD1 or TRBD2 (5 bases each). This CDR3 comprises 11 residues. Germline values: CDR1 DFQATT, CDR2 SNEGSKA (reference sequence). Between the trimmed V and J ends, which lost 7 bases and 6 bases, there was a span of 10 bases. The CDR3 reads CSVGTLNIQYF. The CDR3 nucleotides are TGCAGTGTCGGGACCTTAAACATTCAGTACTTC.

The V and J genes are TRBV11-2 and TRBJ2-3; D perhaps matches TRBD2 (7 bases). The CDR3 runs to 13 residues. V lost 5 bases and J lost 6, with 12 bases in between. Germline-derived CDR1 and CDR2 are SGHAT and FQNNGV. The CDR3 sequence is CASSEGEGDTQYF. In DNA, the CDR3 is TGTGCCAGCAGCGAGGGGGAGGGGGATACGCAGTATTTT.

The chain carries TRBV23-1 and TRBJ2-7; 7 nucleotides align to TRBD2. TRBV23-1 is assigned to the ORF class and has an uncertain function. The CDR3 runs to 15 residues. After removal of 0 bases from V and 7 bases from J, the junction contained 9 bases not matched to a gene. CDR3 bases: TGCGCCAGCAGTCAATCGGCAGGGACTACGGAAGAGCAGTACTTC. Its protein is CASSQSAGTTEEQYF.

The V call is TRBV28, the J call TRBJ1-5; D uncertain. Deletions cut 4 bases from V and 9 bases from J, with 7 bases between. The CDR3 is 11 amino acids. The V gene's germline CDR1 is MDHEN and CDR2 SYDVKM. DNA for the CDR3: TGTGCCAGCAGTTCCTATAGGCCCCAGCATTTT. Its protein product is CASSSYRPQHF.

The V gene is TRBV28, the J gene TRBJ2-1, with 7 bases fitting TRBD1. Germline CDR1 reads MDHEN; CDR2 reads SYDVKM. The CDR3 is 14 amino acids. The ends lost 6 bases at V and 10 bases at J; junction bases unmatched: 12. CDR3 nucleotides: TGTGCCAGCAGAACTCCAGGGGGTACAGGAGAGCAGTTCTTC. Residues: CASRTPGGTGEQFF.

DNA for the CDR3: TGTGCCAGCAGCCTATCGGGACGGGGCGCGGTCGGGGAGCTGTTTTTT. Translation gives CASSLSGRGAVGELFF. The J gene is TRBJ2-2, the V gene TRBV5-6; D may correspond to TRBD1 or TRBD2 (5 bases each). The CDR3 contains 16 residues. The V and J ends lost 4 bases and 7 bases respectively, with 20 bases between them. Germline V gene lookup returns CDR1 SGHDT and CDR2 YYEEEE.